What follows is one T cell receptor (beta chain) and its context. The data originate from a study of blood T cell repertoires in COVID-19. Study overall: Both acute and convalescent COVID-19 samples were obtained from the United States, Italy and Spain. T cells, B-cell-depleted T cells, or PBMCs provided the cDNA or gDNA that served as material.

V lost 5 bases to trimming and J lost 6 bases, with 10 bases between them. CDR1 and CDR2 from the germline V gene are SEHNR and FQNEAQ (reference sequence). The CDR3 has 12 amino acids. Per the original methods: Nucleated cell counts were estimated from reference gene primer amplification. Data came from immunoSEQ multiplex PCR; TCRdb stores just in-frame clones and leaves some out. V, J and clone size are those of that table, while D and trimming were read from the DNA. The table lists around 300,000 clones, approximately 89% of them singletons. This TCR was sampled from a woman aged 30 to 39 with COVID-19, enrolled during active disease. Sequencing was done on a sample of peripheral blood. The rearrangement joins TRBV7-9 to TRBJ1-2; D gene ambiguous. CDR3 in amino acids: CASSLIQNGYTF. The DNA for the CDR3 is TGTGCCAGCAGCCTTATTCAGAATGGCTACACCTTC.